One sample yielded the 17 T cell receptor beta chains listed below, sequenced in a study of monozygotic twins with inflammatory bowel disease. TCRdb processed the 5' RACE reads again and assigns one entry to each CDR3 protein, with no DNA. The listing records 350,000 to 550,000 distinct CDR3 sequences. Sequenced sample: blood. The receptors stem from a human donor with ulcerative colitis or Crohn's disease, or a healthy co-twin of an affected twin (not recorded which).

This rearrangement joins TRBV20-1 to TRBJ1-6. This CDR3 comprises 14 residues. Per the germline V gene, CDR1 is DFQATT and CDR2 is SNEGSKA (reference sequence). The CDR3 here is CSARAGTGGSPLHF.

The gene calls are TRBV19 and TRBJ1-1; the TCRdb call, TRBD1, lacks DNA for checking. The germline V gene encodes CDR1 LNHDA and CDR2 SQIVND (reference sequence). The CDR3 length is 18 residues. CDR3 in amino acids: CASSAGTGMSSRNTEAFF.

The chain joins TRBV30 to TRBJ1-2; TCRdb names TRBD1, which stays unverified in the absence of DNA. This CDR3 has 14 residues. Per germline, CDR1 GTSNPN and CDR2 SVGIG (reference sequence). This CDR3 reads CAWSVPREAYGYTF.

This CDR3 reads CASSPKGTSGRSTHEQYF. This chain uses TRBV5-1 with TRBJ2-7; the D gene TCRdb calls, TRBD2, cannot be checked with no DNA. The CDR3 runs 18 residues. Germline CDR1 is SGHRS and CDR2 is YFSETQ.

J is TRBJ1-1 and V is TRBV11-2. Per germline, CDR1 SGHAT and CDR2 FQNNGV. This CDR3 has 15 residues. The CDR3: CASSPLTWAGTEAFF.

The genes are TRBV29-1 and TRBJ2-5; absent DNA, TCRdb's TRBD1 call cannot be checked. The CDR3 contains 13 residues. The V gene's germline CDR1 is SQVTM and CDR2 ANQGSEA. The CDR3 here is CSVAEDRAGAQYF.

The rearrangement uses TRBV12-5 and TRBJ1-2; no DNA is available, so the TRBD1 call from TCRdb remains unchecked. Per germline, CDR1 LGHNT and CDR2 FRNRAP. The CDR3 spans 14 residues. CDR3 sequence: CASALQGYRDGYTF. Complete variable domain (other parts from reference TRBV12-5 and TRBJ1-2): DARVTQTPRHKVTEMGQEVTMRCQPILGHNTVFWYRQTMMQGLELLAYFRNRAPLDDSGMPKDRFSAEMPDATLATLKIQPSEPRDSAVYFCASALQGYRDGYTFGSGTRLTVV.

The gene calls are TRBV24-1 and TRBJ2-1; TCRdb designates TRBD2, a call that cannot be tested without DNA. CDR3 length: 16 residues. Germline V lookup: CDR1 KGHDR, CDR2 SFDVKD. The CDR3 sequence is CATSEVSGSSYNEQFF.

The rearrangement uses TRBV5-4 and TRBJ1-2. In germline, CDR1 is SGHNT, CDR2 YYREEE (reference sequence). The CDR3 spans 11 residues. The CDR3 reads CASSLDSGYTF.

This chain links TRBV18 with TRBJ1-1; TCRdb lists TRBD1, though no DNA is available to test this call. The CDR3 length is 15 residues. CDR1 is KGHSH and CDR2 is LQKENI in the germline V gene. The chain's CDR3 is CASSPTTGGGTEAFF. The full variable domain, completed using reference TRBV18 and TRBJ1-1, is NAGVMQNPRHLVRRRGQEARLRCSPMKGHSHVYWYRQLPEEGLKFMVYLQKENIIDESGMPKERFSAEFPKEGPSILRIQQVVRGDSAAYFCASSPTTGGGTEAFFGQGTRLTVV.

This sequence joins TRBV10-3 and TRBJ1-1. This CDR3 is built from 14 residues. The germline V gene has CDR1 ENHRY and CDR2 SYGVKD. The chain's CDR3 is CAISAVRENTEAFF.

The V and J genes are TRBV18 and TRBJ1-1. Per the germline V gene, CDR1 is KGHSH and CDR2 is LQKENI. The CDR3 is made up of 13 amino acids. This CDR3 is CASSQEIYPEAFF.

This chain joins TRBV4-1 and TRBJ2-5; the TCRdb call, TRBD1, lacks DNA for checking. Germline V lookup: CDR1 MGHRA, CDR2 YSYEKL. The CDR3 is 16 residues long. CDR3 region: CASRKELAGARETQYF.

This chain connects TRBV28 to TRBJ1-5. Germline CDR1 and CDR2: MDHEN and SYDVKM. CDR3 length equals 15 residues. This CDR3 reads CASSRGSDSNQPQHF.

The CDR3 sequence is CASSDGLVNEQFF. This sequence joins TRBV2 and TRBJ2-1. This CDR3 has 13 amino acids. Germline assignment: CDR1 SNHLY and CDR2 FYNNEI.

The chain recombines TRBV12-3 or TRBV12-4 with TRBJ2-3; checking the TCRdb D call of TRBD2 is not possible without DNA. This CDR3 spans 18 amino acids. The CDR3 spells CASSFWLAGGQGTDTQYF.

The chain uses TRBV29-1 and TRBJ2-7; TCRdb calls TRBD1, which cannot be checked without DNA. The CDR3 sequence is 11 residues long. Germline values: CDR1 SQVTM, CDR2 ANQGSEA. The CDR3 sequence: CSVRGTGPMYF.